The rows below give T cell receptor beta chains drawn from one sample of a study of blood T cell repertoires in COVID-19. Using immunoSEQ multiplex PCR, the repertoire was profiled, and TCRdb retains in-frame clones only, with some absent. The sample holds about 200,000 clones, 80% to 90% seen once. Input material: peripheral blood. These TCRs come from a woman aged 80 or over with acute or convalescent COVID-19. CDR3s include the opening cysteine and the closing phenylalanine or tryptophan. D genes are given only for firm matches. Expanded clones get a size class; other rows say once, few or many, or leave the size out.

V	J	D	size	DNA	CDR3
TRBV20-1	TRBJ2-1	TRBD1	.	TGCAGTGCTGGACGGACAGGGAAACAGTTCTTC	CSAGRTGKQFF
TRBV28	TRBJ2-3	.	.	TGTGCCAGCAGTTTAGGGACTGCCGTGGGAGTCACAGATACGCAGTATTTT	CASSLGTAVGVTDTQYF
TRBV2	TRBJ1-4	TRBD1	.	TGTGCCAGCTCACGACAGGGAGGTAATGAAAAACTGTTTTTT	CASSRQGGNEKLFF
TRBV5-1	TRBJ2-2	TRBD1	once	TGCGCCAGCTCTCCTCAAACGGGACAGGGGGCATCCGGGGAGCTGTTTTTT	CASSPQTGQGASGELFF
TRBV6-5	TRBJ2-1	TRBD2	.	TGTGCCAGCAGTTACGGGCTAGCGGCCTCCTACAATGAGCAGTTCTTC	CASSYGLAASYNEQFF
TRBV15	TRBJ1-2	TRBD1	.	TGTGCCACCAGCAGAGGGACAGGGGGGTATGGCTACACCTTC	CATSRGTGGYGYTF
TRBV11-2	TRBJ1-3	.	.	TGTGCCAGCAGCTTACAGGGGCTTGGAAACACCATATATTTT	CASSLQGLGNTIYF
TRBV6-5	TRBJ2-7	TRBD2	.	TGTGCCAGTACTAGCGGCACCACCTACGAGCAGTACTTC	CASTSGTTYEQYF
TRBV11-2	TRBJ2-3	TRBD2	few	TGTGCCAGCAGCTTAGATTTTAGCGGGAGGGGAACAGATACGCAGTATTTT	CASSLDFSGRGTDTQYF
TRBV4-2	TRBJ2-2	TRBD2	.	TGTGCCAGCAGCCAGGGTAGCGGGACGGGAGACACCGGGGAGCTGTTTTTT	CASSQGSGTGDTGELFF
TRBV27	TRBJ1-1	.	.	TGTGCCAGCAGTCCCCATGCAGGTCGGGGGAACACTGAAGCTTTCTTT	CASSPHAGRGNTEAFF
TRBV5-1	TRBJ2-1	TRBD1	.	TGCGCCAGCAGCATACCTGGGACAGGGGGCAAGGATGAGCAGTTCTTC	CASSIPGTGGKDEQFF
TRBV27	TRBJ1-5	.	once	TGTGCCAGCAGTTTTGGTAACTCCGGTCAGCCCCAGCATTTT	CASSFGNSGQPQHF
TRBV7-9	TRBJ1-1	.	.	TGTGCCAGCAGCTTCGGACAGAGGAACACTGAAGCTTTCTTT	CASSFGQRNTEAFF
TRBV4-3	TRBJ1-4	.	.	TGCGCCAGCAGCCAAGGGGGCCAATGGAGGGGAGGTGAAAAACTGTTTTTT	CASSQGGQWRGGEKLFF
TRBV28	TRBJ1-3	.	.	TGTGCCAGCAGTAGTAGGGAGTCGAAGAGAGGAAACACCATATATTTT	CASSSRESKRGNTIYF
TRBV5-4	TRBJ2-7	.	once	TGTGCCAGCAGCCCAACAGGGAAGACCTACGAGCAGTACTTC	CASSPTGKTYEQYF
TRBV20-1	TRBJ1-1	.	.	TGCAGCGCGAGGCTGAGCACTGAAGCTTTCTTT	CSARLSTEAFF
TRBV28	TRBJ1-4	.	.	TGTGCCAGCACCCATCGACAGTTTAATGAAAAACTGTTTTTT	CASTHRQFNEKLFF
TRBV4-1	TRBJ2-5	TRBD1	.	TGCGCCAGCAGCCACTGGGACAGAGAGGGTCAAGAGACCCAGTACTTC	CASSHWDREGQETQYF
TRBV6-1	TRBJ1-2	.	few	TGTGCCAGCAGTGACCGCTATGGCTACACCTTC	CASSDRYGYTF
TRBV14	TRBJ1-3	.	few	TGTGCCAGCAGCCAAGTAGTTGGAAACACCATATATTTT	CASSQVVGNTIYF
TRBV11-2	TRBJ2-3	TRBD1	.	TGTGCCAGCAGCTTTTGGGGCAGGGGGCAGACAGATACGCAGTATTTT	CASSFWGRGQTDTQYF
TRBV30	TRBJ1-2	.	.	TGTGCCTCAGGTACCCCAATTGGCTACACCTTC	CASGTPIGYTF
TRBV21-1	TRBJ2-4	.	.	TGTGCCAGCAGCAAAGAGGGACTCAAAAACATTCAGTACTTC	CASSKEGLKNIQYF
TRBV5-1	TRBJ2-3	.	.	TGCGCCAGCAGCTTAGGCGGATGGGGCACAGATACGCAGTATTTT	CASSLGGWGTDTQYF
TRBV21-1	TRBJ2-7	.	.	TGTGCCAGCAGCAAAGGGTCAGGGAACCACGAGCAGTACTTC	CASSKGSGNHEQYF
TRBV19	TRBJ1-1	TRBD1	.	TGTGCCAGTAGTATAGTTACAGGGGGCAGGATGAACACTGAAGCTTTCTTT	CASSIVTGGRMNTEAFF
TRBV7-8	TRBJ2-7	TRBD2	.	TGTGCCAGCAGCCCCGGACTAGTGGGGGTTTACGAGCAGTACTTC	CASSPGLVGVYEQYF
TRBV5-6	TRBJ1-4	.	once	TGTGCCAGCAGCTTGTTCCGGAATGAAAAACTGTTTTTT	CASSLFRNEKLFF
TRBV9	TRBJ1-1	.	.	TGTGCCAGCAGCCCCCGCGGGACTGACACTGAAGCTTTCTTT	CASSPRGTDTEAFF
TRBV19	TRBJ2-3	.	.	TGTGCCAGTAGTATGAGGACAGGGGCGGGGGGAGATACGCAGTATTTT	CASSMRTGAGGDTQYF
TRBV28	TRBJ2-2	.	.	TGTGCCAGCATCAGGGCCACCGGGGAGCTGTTTTTT	CASIRATGELFF
TRBV19	TRBJ1-3	.	once	TGTGCCAGTAACGACAGAATGGTGCACACCATATATTTT	CASNDRMVHTIYF
TRBV4-1	TRBJ1-5	TRBD1	.	TGCGCCAGCAGCCAAGTGTTTTCCAGGGGGCGAGATCAGCCCCAGCATTTT	CASSQVFSRGRDQPQHF
TRBV7-2	TRBJ1-5	TRBD1	few	TGTGCCAGCAGCTACAGGGGAGAAAGACAGCCCCAGCATTTT	CASSYRGERQPQHF
TRBV5-1	TRBJ2-5	TRBD2	.	TGCGCCAGCTTCCCGGGACTAGCGGTACCCCAAGAGACCCAGTACTTC	CASFPGLAVPQETQYF
TRBV2	TRBJ2-5	.	.	TGTGCCAGCAGTGTACGGGGGGCCGGTTTGCCCCAGTACTTC	CASSVRGAGLPQYF
TRBV5-5	TRBJ1-1	.	.	TGTGCCAGCCAGGGTTCGGGCACTGAAGCTTTCTTT	CASQGSGTEAFF
TRBV24-1	TRBJ2-7	TRBD1	.	TGTGCCACCAGTGATACCAGGGGGCTCAACGAGCAGTACTTC	CATSDTRGLNEQYF
TRBV5-8	TRBJ2-2	.	.	TGTGCCAGCAGCTTGGGACTGATCACCGGGGAGCTGTTTTTT	CASSLGLITGELFF